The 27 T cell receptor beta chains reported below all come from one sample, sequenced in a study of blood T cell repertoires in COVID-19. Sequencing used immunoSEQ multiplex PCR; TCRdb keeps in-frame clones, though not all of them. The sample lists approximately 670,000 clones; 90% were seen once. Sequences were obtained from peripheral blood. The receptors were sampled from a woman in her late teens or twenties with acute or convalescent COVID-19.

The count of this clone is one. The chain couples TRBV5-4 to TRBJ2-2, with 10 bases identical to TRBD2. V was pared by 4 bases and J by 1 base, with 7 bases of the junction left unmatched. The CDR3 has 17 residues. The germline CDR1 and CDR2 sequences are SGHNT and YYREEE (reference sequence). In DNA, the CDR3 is TGTGCCAGCAGCACGCTGTTAGCGGGGGGGAACACCGGGGAGCTGTTTTTT. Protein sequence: CASSTLLAGGNTGELFF.

CDR3 sequence: CASSLGGNSYEQYF. CDR3 DNA sequence: TGTGCCAGCAGCTTAGGCGGGAACTCCTACGAGCAGTACTTC. V gene TRBV7-2 combines with J gene TRBJ2-7; D might be TRBD2 (6 bases). The CDR3 length is 14 residues. Germline V gene sequence: CDR1 SGHTA, CDR2 FQGNSA. Trimming pared 1 base from V and 0 bases from J, leaving 7 bases between.

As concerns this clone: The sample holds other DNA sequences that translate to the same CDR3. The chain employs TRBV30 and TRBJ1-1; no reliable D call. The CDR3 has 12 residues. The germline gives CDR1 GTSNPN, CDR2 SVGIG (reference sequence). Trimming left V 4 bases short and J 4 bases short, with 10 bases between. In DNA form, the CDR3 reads TGTGCCTGGAATGGTGGAGGCACTGAAGCTTTCTTT. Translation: CAWNGGGTEAFF.

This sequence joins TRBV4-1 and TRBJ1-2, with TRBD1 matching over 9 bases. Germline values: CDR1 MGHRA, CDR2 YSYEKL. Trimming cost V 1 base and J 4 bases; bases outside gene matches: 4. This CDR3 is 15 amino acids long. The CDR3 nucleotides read TGCGCCAGCAGCCAAGCAGGGACAGGGAGCTATGGCTACACCTTC. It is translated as CASSQAGTGSYGYTF.

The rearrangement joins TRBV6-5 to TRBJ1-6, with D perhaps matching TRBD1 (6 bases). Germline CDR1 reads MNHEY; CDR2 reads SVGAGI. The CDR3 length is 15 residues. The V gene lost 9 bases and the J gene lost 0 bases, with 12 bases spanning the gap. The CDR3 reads CASKDRSSYNSPLHF. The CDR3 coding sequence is TGTGCCAGTAAGGACAGAAGCTCCTATAATTCACCCCTCCACTTT.

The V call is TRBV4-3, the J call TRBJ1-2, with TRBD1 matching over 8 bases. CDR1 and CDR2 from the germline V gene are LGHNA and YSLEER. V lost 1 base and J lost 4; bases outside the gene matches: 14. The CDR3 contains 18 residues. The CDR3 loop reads CASSQVYLGTGSAYGYTF. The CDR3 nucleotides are TGCGCCAGCAGCCAAGTCTATCTAGGGACAGGTTCCGCCTATGGCTACACCTTC.

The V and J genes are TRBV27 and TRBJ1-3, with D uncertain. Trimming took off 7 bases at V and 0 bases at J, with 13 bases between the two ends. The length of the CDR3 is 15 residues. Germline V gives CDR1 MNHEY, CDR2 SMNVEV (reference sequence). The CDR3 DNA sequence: TGTGCCAGCATTGCGGACGGGAGCTCTGGAAACACCATATATTTT. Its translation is CASIADGSSGNTIYF.

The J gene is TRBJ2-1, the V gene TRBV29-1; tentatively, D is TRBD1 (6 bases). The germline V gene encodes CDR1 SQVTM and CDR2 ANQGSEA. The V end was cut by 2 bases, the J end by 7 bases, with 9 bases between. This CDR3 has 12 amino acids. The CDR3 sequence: CSVEWTDNEQFF. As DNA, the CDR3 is TGCAGCGTTGAATGGACAGATAATGAGCAGTTCTTC.

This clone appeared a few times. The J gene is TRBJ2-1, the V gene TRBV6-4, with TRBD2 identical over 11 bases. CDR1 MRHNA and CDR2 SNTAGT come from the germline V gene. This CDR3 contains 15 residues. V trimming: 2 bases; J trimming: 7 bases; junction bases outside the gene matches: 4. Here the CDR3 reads CASSDRASGGNEQFF. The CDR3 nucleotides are TGTGCCAGCAGTGACCGGGCTAGCGGGGGGAATGAGCAGTTCTTC.

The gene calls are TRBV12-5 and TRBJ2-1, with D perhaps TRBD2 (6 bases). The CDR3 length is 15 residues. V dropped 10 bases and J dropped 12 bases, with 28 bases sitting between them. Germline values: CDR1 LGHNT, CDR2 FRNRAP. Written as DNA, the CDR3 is TGTGCTACTGGACCCGGGACTGGGCTTTATGTTGGGCAGTTCTTC. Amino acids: CATGPGTGLYVGQFF.

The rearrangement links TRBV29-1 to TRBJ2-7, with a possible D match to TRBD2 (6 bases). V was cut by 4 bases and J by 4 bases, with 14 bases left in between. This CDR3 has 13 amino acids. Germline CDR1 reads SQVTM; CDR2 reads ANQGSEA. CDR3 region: CSVVGREVYEQYF. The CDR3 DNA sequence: TGCAGCGTTGTAGGCAGGGAGGTTTACGAGCAGTACTTC.

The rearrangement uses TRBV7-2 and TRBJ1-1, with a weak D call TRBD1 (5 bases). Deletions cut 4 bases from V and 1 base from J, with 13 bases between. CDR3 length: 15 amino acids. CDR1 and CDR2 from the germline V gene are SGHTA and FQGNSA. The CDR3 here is CASSSQGAGNTEAFF. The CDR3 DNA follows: TGTGCCAGCAGCTCCCAGGGCGCAGGGAACACTGAAGCTTTCTTT.

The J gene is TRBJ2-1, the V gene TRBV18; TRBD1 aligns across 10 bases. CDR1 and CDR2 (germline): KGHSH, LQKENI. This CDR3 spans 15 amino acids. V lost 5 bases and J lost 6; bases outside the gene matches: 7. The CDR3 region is CASSIDRGRLNEQFF. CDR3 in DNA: TGTGCCAGCTCAATTGACAGGGGGCGACTCAATGAGCAGTTCTTC. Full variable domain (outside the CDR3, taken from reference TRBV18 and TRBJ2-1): NAGVMQNPRHLVRRRGQEARLRCSPMKGHSHVYWYRQLPEEGLKFMVYLQKENIIDESGMPKERFSAEFPKEGPSILRIQQVVRGDSAAYFCASSIDRGRLNEQFFGPGTRLTVL.

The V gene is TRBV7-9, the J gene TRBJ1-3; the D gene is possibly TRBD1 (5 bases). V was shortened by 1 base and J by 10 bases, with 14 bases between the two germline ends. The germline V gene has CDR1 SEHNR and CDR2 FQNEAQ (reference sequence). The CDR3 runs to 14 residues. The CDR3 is CASSLEVWGDTIYF. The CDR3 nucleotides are TGTGCCAGCAGCTTAGAGGTTTGGGGGGATACCATATATTTT. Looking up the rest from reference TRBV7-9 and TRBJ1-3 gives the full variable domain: DTGVSQNPRHKITKRGQNVTFRCDPISEHNRLYWYRQTLGQGPEFLTYFQNEAQLEKSRLLSDRFSAERPKGSFSTLEIQRTEQGDSAMYLCASSLEVWGDTIYFGEGSWLTVV.

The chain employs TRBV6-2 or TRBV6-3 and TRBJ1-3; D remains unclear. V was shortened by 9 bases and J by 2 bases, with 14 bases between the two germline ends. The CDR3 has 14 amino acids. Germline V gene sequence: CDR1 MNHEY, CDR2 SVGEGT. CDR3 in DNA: TGTGCCAGTAGCCAGAGGGTGGCTGGAAACACCATATATTTT. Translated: CASSQRVAGNTIYF.

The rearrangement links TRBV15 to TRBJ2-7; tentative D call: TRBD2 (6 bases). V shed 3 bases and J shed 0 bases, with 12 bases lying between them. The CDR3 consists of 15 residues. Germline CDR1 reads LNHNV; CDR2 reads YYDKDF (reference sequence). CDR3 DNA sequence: TGTGCCACCAGCAGCGAATACGGGAGCTCCTACGAGCAGTACTTC. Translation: CATSSEYGSSYEQYF.

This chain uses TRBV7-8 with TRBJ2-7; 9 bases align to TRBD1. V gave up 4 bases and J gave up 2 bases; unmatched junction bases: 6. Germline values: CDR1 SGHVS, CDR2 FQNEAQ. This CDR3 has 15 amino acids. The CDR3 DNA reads TGTGCCAGCAGCTGGGACAGGGTCTTTCCCTACGAGCAGTACTTC. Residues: CASSWDRVFPYEQYF.

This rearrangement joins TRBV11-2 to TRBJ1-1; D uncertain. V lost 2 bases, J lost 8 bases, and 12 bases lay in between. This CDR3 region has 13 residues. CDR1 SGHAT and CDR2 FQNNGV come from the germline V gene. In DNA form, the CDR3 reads TGTGCCAGCAGCTTAAACCGTGGGCCCGAAGCTTTCTTT. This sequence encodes CASSLNRGPEAFF. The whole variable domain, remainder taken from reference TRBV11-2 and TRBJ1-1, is EAGVAQSPRYKIIEKRQSVAFWCNPISGHATLYWYQQILGQGPKLLIQFQNNGVVDDSQLPKDRFSAERLKGVDSTLKIQPAKLEDSAVYLCASSLNRGPEAFFGQGTRLTVV.

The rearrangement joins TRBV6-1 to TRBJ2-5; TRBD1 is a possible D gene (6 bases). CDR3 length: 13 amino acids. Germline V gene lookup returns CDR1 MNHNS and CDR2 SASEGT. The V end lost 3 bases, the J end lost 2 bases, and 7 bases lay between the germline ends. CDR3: CASSEGQQETQYF. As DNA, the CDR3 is TGTGCCAGCAGTGAGGGACAACAAGAGACCCAGTACTTC.

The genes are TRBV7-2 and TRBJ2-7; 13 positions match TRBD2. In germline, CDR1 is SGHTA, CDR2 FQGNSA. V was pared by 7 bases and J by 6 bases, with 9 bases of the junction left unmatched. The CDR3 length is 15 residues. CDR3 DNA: TGTGCCAGCACCCCCCAACTAGCGGGGGGGACCGAGCAGTACTTC. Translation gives CASTPQLAGGTEQYF. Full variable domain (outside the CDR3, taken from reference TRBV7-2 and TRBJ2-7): GAGVSQSPSNKVTEKGKDVELRCDPISGHTALYWYRQSLGQGLEFLIYFQGNSAPDKSGLPSDRFSAERTGGSVSTLTIQRTQQEDSAVYLCASTPQLAGGTEQYFGPGTRLTVT.

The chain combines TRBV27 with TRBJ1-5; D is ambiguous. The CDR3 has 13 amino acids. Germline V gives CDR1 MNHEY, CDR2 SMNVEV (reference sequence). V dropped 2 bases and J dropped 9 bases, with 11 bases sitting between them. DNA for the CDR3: TGTGCCAGCAGTTTAGCAGGTCAGACGCCCCAGCATTTT. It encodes CASSLAGQTPQHF.

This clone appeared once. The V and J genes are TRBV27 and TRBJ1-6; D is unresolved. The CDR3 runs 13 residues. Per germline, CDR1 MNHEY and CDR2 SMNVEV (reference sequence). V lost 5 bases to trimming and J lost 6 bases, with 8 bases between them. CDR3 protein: CASSAGRNSPLHF. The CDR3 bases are TGTGCCAGCAGTGCCGGTCGTAATTCACCCCTCCACTTT.

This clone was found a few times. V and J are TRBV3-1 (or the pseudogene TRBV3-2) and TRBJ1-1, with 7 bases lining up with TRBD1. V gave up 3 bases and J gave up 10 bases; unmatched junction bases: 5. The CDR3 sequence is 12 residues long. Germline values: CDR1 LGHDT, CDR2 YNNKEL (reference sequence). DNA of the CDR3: TGTGCCAGCAGCCACCCGACAGGGAGAGCTTTCTTT. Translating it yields CASSHPTGRAFF.

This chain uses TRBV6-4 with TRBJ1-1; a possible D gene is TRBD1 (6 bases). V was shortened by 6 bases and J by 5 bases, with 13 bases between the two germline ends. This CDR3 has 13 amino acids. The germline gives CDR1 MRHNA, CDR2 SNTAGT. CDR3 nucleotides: TGTGCCAGCAGAAAAGGAAGGGGGACTGAAGCTTTCTTT. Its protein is CASRKGRGTEAFF.

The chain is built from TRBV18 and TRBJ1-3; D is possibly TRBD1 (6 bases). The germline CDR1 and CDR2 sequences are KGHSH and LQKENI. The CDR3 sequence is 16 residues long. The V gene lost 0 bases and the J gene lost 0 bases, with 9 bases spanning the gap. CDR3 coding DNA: TGTGCCAGCTCACCACCCTGGACAGTCTCTGGAAACACCATATATTTT. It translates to CASSPPWTVSGNTIYF.

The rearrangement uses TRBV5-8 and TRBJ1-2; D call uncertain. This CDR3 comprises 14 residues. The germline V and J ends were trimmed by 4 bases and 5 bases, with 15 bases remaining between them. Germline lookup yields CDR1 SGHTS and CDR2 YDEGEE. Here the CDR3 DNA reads TGTGCCAGCAGCCCCGGAGGTTTAGGGTATGGCTACACCTTC. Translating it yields CASSPGGLGYGYTF.

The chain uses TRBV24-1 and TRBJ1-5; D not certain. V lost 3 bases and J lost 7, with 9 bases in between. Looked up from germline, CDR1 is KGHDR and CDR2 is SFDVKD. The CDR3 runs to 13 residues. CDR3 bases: TGTGCCACCAGTGATCGGGGTAGACAGCCCCAGCATTTT. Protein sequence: CATSDRGRQPQHF.